This T cell receptor (beta chain) was identified during a study of naive and memory T cell subsets. Overall study results and limits: Diversity fell and Gini index rose from naive through CM, EM, EMRA.

CMV status came from CD4+ IFNgamma after overnight CMV lysate stimulation. With 6 bases removed from V and 10 bases from J, the gap between germline ends came to 21 bases. CDR3 length: 13 residues. CDR1 is SQVTM and CDR2 is ANQGSEA in the germline V gene. This clonotype was found many times. What it recognizes is unknown. An equimolar mix of two oligonucleotides served as the beta constant-region primer for TRBC1 and TRBC2. TCRdb recomputed calls from the UMI-ligation and nested PCR reads with MiXCR, one row per CDR3 protein. The sample lists roughly 98,000 distinct CDR3 sequences, approximately 6.5% seen once, with roughly 1.5% in the top ten.

The source of this sequence is a human donor in good health. Sample: central memory CD4+ T cells from blood. The V and J genes are TRBV29-1 and TRBJ1-1; D is possibly TRBD1 (6 bases). DNA of the CDR3: TGCAGCGTCCCCCCCCCACAGGGAAATGGAGCTTTCTTT. This gives the protein CSVPPPQGNGAFF.